These T cell receptor beta chains were read from a single sample in a study of blood T cell repertoires in COVID-19. Only in-frame clones appear in the TCRdb table, and some are missing; sequencing was by immunoSEQ multiplex PCR. The sample carries around 190,000 clones, around 81% recorded once. The source material was peripheral blood. Source of these receptors: a woman between 40 and 55 years old with COVID-19, enrolled during active disease. Each CDR3 is given with its conserved first and last residue. A D gene is named only where the DNA matches it firmly. Clone size is not always given. Where it is, it says once, few, many or a class for expanded clones.

NA	TRBJ1-1	TRBV7-3	NA	CASSQQGNTEAFF	TGTGCCAGCAGCCAACAGGGGAACACTGAAGCTTTCTTT
NA	TRBJ1-1	TRBV7-6	NA	CASSFQGGGNTEAFF	TGTGCCAGCAGCTTCCAGGGAGGGGGAAACACTGAAGCTTTCTTT
NA	TRBJ2-1	TRBV20-1	NA	CSASSYASRNNEQFF	TGCAGTGCTAGTAGTTATGCGTCGAGGAACAATGAGCAGTTCTTC
NA	TRBJ1-5	TRBV7-6	NA	CASSQQGNQPQHF	TGTGCCAGCAGCCAACAGGGCAATCAGCCCCAGCATTTT
NA	TRBJ2-3	TRBV10-1	NA	CASSERGSPTDTQYF	TGCGCCAGCAGTGAGCGTGGCAGTCCGACAGATACGCAGTATTTT
TRBD1	TRBJ1-6	TRBV19	NA	CASSPRQGNSPLHF	TGTGCCAGTAGTCCGCGACAGGGTAATTCACCCCTCCACTTT
NA	TRBJ1-3	TRBV5-5	NA	CASSLGVGHSGNTIYF	TGTGCCAGCAGCTTGGGTGTTGGGCACTCTGGAAACACCATATATTTT
NA	TRBJ1-1	TRBV28	NA	CASGLGTTNTEAFF	TGTGCCAGCGGCCTCGGGACAACGAACACTGAAGCTTTCTTT
TRBD1	TRBJ1-5	TRBV5-5	NA	CASSLGQGSNQPQHF	TGTGCCAGCAGCCTCGGACAGGGCAGCAATCAGCCCCAGCATTTT
TRBD1	TRBJ2-1	TRBV2	few	CASTGQGGTEQFF	TGTGCCAGCACCGGACAGGGTGGGACTGAGCAGTTCTTC
NA	TRBJ1-3	TRBV19	NA	CASSIGTGGNTIYF	TGTGCCAGTAGTATAGGTACAGGCGGAAACACCATATATTTT
TRBD1	TRBJ2-7	TRBV19	NA	CASSAGQEGYEQYF	TGTGCCAGTAGTGCGGGACAGGAGGGCTACGAGCAGTACTTC
TRBD1	TRBJ1-3	TRBV3-1/TRBV3-2	NA	CASSQQSGGNTIYF	TGTGCCAGCAGCCAACAATCAGGGGGCAACACCATATATTTT
NA	TRBJ2-3	TRBV10-3	NA	CAIKERLNEDTQYF	TGTGCCATCAAAGAGCGGCTGAATGAAGATACGCAGTATTTT
NA	TRBJ2-7	TRBV27	NA	CASRGLMVYEQYF	TGTGCCAGCAGGGGACTGATGGTCTACGAGCAGTACTTC
NA	TRBJ1-2	TRBV19	NA	CASSIGVRYGYTF	TGTGCCAGTAGTATAGGGGTGAGGTATGGCTACACCTTC
TRBD1	TRBJ1-1	TRBV2	NA	CASSEMGQQGPEAFF	TGTGCCAGCAGTGAAATGGGACAGCAGGGCCCTGAAGCTTTCTTT
TRBD2	TRBJ2-1	TRBV24-1	NA	CAASFLAGAAQFF	TGTGCCGCCAGTTTCCTAGCGGGCGCCGCACAGTTCTTC
TRBD1	TRBJ2-7	TRBV5-1	NA	CASSRDRGVVEQYF	TGCGCCAGCAGCCGAGACAGGGGGGTTGTCGAGCAGTACTTC
NA	TRBJ2-7	TRBV3-1/TRBV3-2	NA	CASGLSAYEQYF	TGTGCCAGCGGCCTTTCGGCCTACGAGCAGTACTTC
NA	TRBJ1-1	TRBV4-2	NA	CASTPSQGPNTEAFF	TGTGCCAGCACCCCGAGTCAGGGGCCGAACACTGAAGCTTTCTTT
TRBD2	TRBJ2-5	TRBV2	NA	CASSGPTSGGHQETQYF	TGTGCCAGCAGCGGACCGACTAGCGGGGGCCACCAAGAGACCCAGTACTTC
NA	TRBJ2-1	TRBV6-6	NA	CASSRGDEQFF	TGTGCCAGCAGCCGCGGGGATGAGCAGTTCTTC
NA	TRBJ1-1	TRBV18	once	CASSPSPGQMGPEAFF	TGTGCCAGCTCACCTTCCCCTGGACAGATGGGACCTGAAGCTTTCTTT
NA	TRBJ1-2	TRBV10-2	few	CASSGDYGYTF	TGCGCCAGCAGCGGGGATTATGGCTACACCTTC
TRBD1	TRBJ2-2	TRBV11-2	NA	CASSLEIFPGTGINTGELFF	TGTGCCAGCAGCTTAGAGATCTTCCCAGGGACAGGGATCAACACCGGGGAGCTGTTTTTT
TRBD1	TRBJ1-6	TRBV5-5	once	CASSLRTGNSPLHF	TGTGCCAGCAGCTTAAGGACAGGGAACTCACCCCTCCACTTT
NA	TRBJ2-5	TRBV5-1	few	CASSFGDVYQETQYF	TGCGCCAGCAGCTTTGGAGACGTGTACCAAGAGACCCAGTACTTC
NA	TRBJ2-3	TRBV3-1/TRBV3-2	NA	CASSQELTGADTQYF	TGTGCCAGCAGCCAAGAGCTGACGGGTGCCGATACGCAGTATTTT
TRBD2	TRBJ2-1	TRBV19	once	CASSIRAGDPSYNEQFF	TGTGCCAGTAGTATAAGGGCGGGAGACCCCTCCTACAATGAGCAGTTCTTC
NA	TRBJ1-2	TRBV6-5	NA	CASRPGLSGYTF	TGTGCCAGCAGGCCGGGACTGAGTGGCTACACCTTC
TRBD1	TRBJ1-6	TRBV15	NA	CATSRDVTGVSPLHF	TGTGCCACCAGCAGAGATGTGACAGGGGTTTCACCCCTCCACTTT
NA	TRBJ1-2	TRBV6-5	NA	CASSSQSTPGGSGYTF	TGTGCCAGCAGTTCCCAGTCCACCCCGGGGGGCAGCGGCTACACCTTC